One and the same sample provided the 6 T cell receptor beta chains below, sequenced in a study of T-cell memory formation after mild COVID-19 (dated by TCRdb to the early 2020s). The receptor library was made with 5' RACE. Sequencing was performed on an Illumina NovaSeq 6000. TCRdb took the public reads, trimmed them with fastp at Q25, ran MiXCR for clone calling and kept in-frame beta chains. For every CDR3 protein sequence, its rows merge into one entry that carries the most common genes and DNA. Here the sample has roughly 140,000 distinct CDR3 sequences; more than 13% occur a single time. Clones ranked in the top ten supply 25% to 30% of the sample. Sequencing used PBMCs or a T cell subset sorted from them (not recorded which). All receptors come from an adult woman who had mild COVID-19 (a few samples of this study predate the infection). The sample titles of this study are shuffled in the database, so cell type and time point are left out; the donor was told from shared clones.

In its sample, this clonotype was seen a few times. The chain carries TRBV7-2 and TRBJ2-2, with 8 bases aligning to TRBD2. Per germline, CDR1 SGHTA and CDR2 FQGNSA. The CDR3 has 19 amino acids. Trimming at V came to 2 bases and at J to 1 base, leaving 12 bases not matched to a gene. CDR3 in DNA: TGTGCCAGCAGCTTAATTCATCTGACGGGGGGGCGGAACACCGGGGAGCTGTTTTTT. This encodes CASSLIHLTGGRNTGELFF.

The chain links TRBV25-1 to TRBJ1-2, with D maybe TRBD1 (5 bases). This CDR3 region has 14 residues. CDR1 is MGHDK and CDR2 is SYGVNS in the germline V gene. Deletions cut 1 base from V and 6 bases from J, with 12 bases between. The CDR3 protein is CASSESTGPDGYTF. The CDR3 DNA sequence: TGTGCCAGCAGTGAATCTACAGGTCCGGATGGCTACACCTTC.

Here the CDR3 reads CASSSEDTLFF. CDR3 nucleotide sequence: TGTGCCAGCAGCTCGGAGGACACGCTGTTTTTT. The chain links TRBV7-9 to TRBJ2-2; D is possibly TRBD1 or TRBD2 (5 bases each). The germline V and J ends were trimmed by 4 bases and 13 bases, with 10 bases remaining between them. Germline-derived CDR1 and CDR2 are SEHNR and FQNEAQ (reference sequence). This CDR3 is 11 amino acids long.

The V and J genes are TRBV4-3 and TRBJ2-5; no definite D call. The CDR3 consists of 14 residues. V was trimmed by 0 bases and J by 7 bases, leaving 12 bases between them. The germline CDR1 and CDR2 sequences are LGHNA and YSLEER. Here the CDR3 DNA reads TGCGCCAGCAGCCAAGATTTGGGGAAGGGGACCCAGTACTTC. Its protein is CASSQDLGKGTQYF.

V gene TRBV3-1 combines with J gene TRBJ2-1; 10 positions match TRBD1. Germline V gene sequence: CDR1 LGHDT, CDR2 YNNKEL (reference sequence). This CDR3 has 15 residues. Trimming at V came to 5 bases and at J to 4 bases, leaving 5 bases not matched to a gene. This chain's CDR3 is CASSNRDRGYNEQFF. CDR3 nucleotide sequence: TGTGCCAGCAGCAACCGGGACAGGGGTTACAATGAGCAGTTCTTC.

This clonotype has more than one count but fewer than ten. V and J are TRBV18 and TRBJ2-7, with D perhaps matching TRBD1 (5 bases). Germline V gene lookup returns CDR1 KGHSH and CDR2 LQKENI. V gave up 5 bases and J gave up 0 bases, with 11 bases separating them. The CDR3 contains 14 residues. The DNA of the CDR3 is TGTGCCAGCTCATCGACAGCGAACTCCTACGAGCAGTACTTC. Protein: CASSSTANSYEQYF.